The 24 T cell receptor beta chains in this list originate from one sample, sequenced in a study of shared clonotypes between healthy human individuals. Data came from immunoSEQ multiplex PCR; TCRdb stores just in-frame clones and leaves some out. The table has 950,000 to 1,300,000 clones, 60% to 80% seen once; the top ten hold approximately 1.5%. The specimen was memory CD4+ T cells sorted from blood. Subset in this sample: CD45RA-negative fraction. The receptors derive from a man younger than 30 in good health.

The gene calls are TRBV5-6 and TRBJ2-7, with 7 bases lining up with TRBD1. Per the germline V gene, CDR1 is SGHDT and CDR2 is YYEEEE. The V and J ends lost 4 bases and 6 bases, in that order; junction bases with no gene match: 10. The CDR3 sequence is 14 residues long. CDR3 bases: TGTGCCAGCAGCCTCGGGACAGCCAAAGGCGAGCAGTACTTC. Translated: CASSLGTAKGEQYF.

The chain recombines TRBV5-1 with TRBJ2-5, with a weak D call TRBD1 (5 bases). Trimming took off 4 bases at V and 6 bases at J, with 16 bases between the two ends. The V gene's germline CDR1 is SGHRS and CDR2 YFSETQ. CDR3 size: 14 residues. The DNA of the CDR3 is TGCGCCAGCAGCCAGGACATAACGGCACAGACCCAGTACTTC. It translates to CASSQDITAQTQYF.

The chain recombines TRBV7-2 with TRBJ2-5; no clear D gene. CDR3 length: 11 amino acids. The germline gives CDR1 SGHTA, CDR2 FQGNSA. Trimming removed 1 base from V and 9 bases from J, with 6 bases in between. The CDR3 is CASSLGQAQYF. The CDR3 DNA is TGTGCCAGCAGCTTAGGGCAGGCCCAGTACTTC.

The chain joins TRBV11-2 to TRBJ1-2; the D gene is possibly TRBD1 (6 bases). This CDR3 is 15 amino acids long. V was shortened by 0 bases and J by 5 bases, with 13 bases between the two germline ends. Germline assignment: CDR1 SGHAT and CDR2 FQNNGV. In DNA form, the CDR3 reads TGTGCCAGCAGCTTAGATGAGGGGGTGCCTTATGGCTACACCTTC. It yields the protein CASSLDEGVPYGYTF.

The CDR3 spells CASSLLLKGDPKNSPLHF. The CDR3 DNA sequence: TGTGCCAGCAGCTTGCTCCTCAAAGGGGATCCTAAGAATTCACCCCTCCACTTT. The chain employs TRBV5-4 and TRBJ1-6; possible D gene TRBD1, 5 bases. V lost 1 base to trimming and J lost 7 bases, with 21 bases between them. CDR1 is SGHNT, CDR2 YYREEE, per germline (reference sequence). The CDR3 covers 18 residues.

This sequence joins TRBV6-1 and TRBJ1-6; possible D gene TRBD1, 6 bases. The V end lost 3 bases, the J end lost 4 bases, and 7 bases lay between the germline ends. The germline V gene has CDR1 MNHNS and CDR2 SASEGT. The CDR3 extends over 14 amino acids. CDR3 protein: CASSDRGYNSPLHF. CDR3 DNA sequence: TGTGCCAGCAGTGACAGGGGTTATAATTCACCCCTCCACTTT.

The chain combines TRBV6-6 with TRBJ1-2, with TRBD1 identical over 7 bases. This CDR3 comprises 15 residues. The germline CDR1 and CDR2 sequences are MNHNY and SVGAGI (reference sequence). V shed 7 bases and J 3 bases; nucleotides not matched to a gene: 11. Written as DNA, the CDR3 is TGTGCCAGCAACCGCGGGGTAGGGGGCGACTATGGCTACACCTTC. The encoded protein is CASNRGVGGDYGYTF.

This clone was observed a single time. CDR3 nucleotide sequence: TGCGCCAGCAGCCAAAGTGGTAGCGGGAGAGGGTTGGCAGGGGAGCTGTTTTTT. This gives the protein CASSQSGSGRGLAGELFF. The V call is TRBV4-1, the J call TRBJ2-2, with TRBD2 matching 9 bases. This CDR3 has 18 amino acids. Per the germline V gene, CDR1 is MGHRA and CDR2 is YSYEKL. Trimming took 2 bases from V and 8 from J; bases not matched to a gene: 15.

V gene TRBV10-2 combines with J gene TRBJ1-3; D is undetermined. Germline CDR1 and CDR2: WSHSY and SAAADI. There are 12 residues in the CDR3. The germline V and J ends were trimmed by 4 bases and 2 bases, with 3 bases remaining between them. Here the CDR3 reads CASSVTGNTIYF. CDR3 in DNA: TGCGCCAGCAGTGTTACTGGAAACACCATATATTTT.

A few counts support this clone. The rearrangement joins TRBV5-4 to TRBJ2-1; 14 bases map to TRBD2. Trimming removed 4 bases from V and 3 bases from J; junction bases left unmatched: 3. This CDR3 is 16 amino acids long. Germline CDR1 reads SGHNT; CDR2 reads YYREEE (reference sequence). CDR3 nucleotides: TGTGCCAGCAGCCCCGGACTAGCGGGGGGCTACAATGAGCAGTTCTTC. This translates into CASSPGLAGGYNEQFF.

The sample holds many counts of this clone. The V gene is TRBV25-1, the J gene TRBJ1-2; 9 bases are shared with TRBD1. V shed 4 bases, J shed 4 bases, and the junction held 10 bases outside the gene matches. CDR3 size: 16 residues. Germline V CDR1 and CDR2: MGHDK, SYGVNS. This CDR3 reads CASSATSGTGSYGYTF. The CDR3 DNA is TGTGCCAGCAGTGCAACTTCCGGGACAGGGTCCTATGGCTACACCTTC.

This chain uses TRBV15 with TRBJ1-2, with 8 bases identical to TRBD1. V was pared by 1 base and J by 4 bases, with 2 bases of the junction left unmatched. The germline gives CDR1 LNHNV, CDR2 YYDKDF (reference sequence). The CDR3 totals 14 residues. CDR3 bases: TGTGCCACCAGCAGAGCCGGGACAGGCTATGGCTACACCTTC. Translating it yields CATSRAGTGYGYTF.

Only one count was recorded for this clone. The gene calls are TRBV19 and TRBJ2-2; D remains unclear. V was clipped by 3 bases and J by 5 bases, with 10 bases between them. This CDR3 spans 14 amino acids. The germline V gene has CDR1 LNHDA and CDR2 SQIVND (reference sequence). The CDR3, as DNA: TGTGCCAGTAGTATCAGTCCCCTTACCGGGGAGCTGTTTTTT. It specifies CASSISPLTGELFF.

The V and J genes are TRBV27 and TRBJ1-2; 10 nucleotides align to TRBD1. This CDR3 region has 17 residues. Germline CDR1 and CDR2: MNHEY and SMNVEV (reference sequence). Trimming took 1 base from V and 5 from J; bases not matched to a gene: 10. CDR3 in amino acids: CASSLYGTGDRSYGYTF. The CDR3 nucleotides are TGTGCCAGCAGTTTATACGGGACAGGGGATCGCTCGTATGGCTACACCTTC.

This clone has just a few counts. The rearrangement uses TRBV6-4 and TRBJ2-1, with 9 nucleotides matching TRBD1. There are 15 residues in the CDR3. CDR1 and CDR2 (germline): MRHNA, SNTAGT. V shed 1 base, J shed 7 bases, and the junction held 5 bases outside the gene matches. CDR3 DNA: TGTGCCAGCAGTGACTGGGACAGGGATCGGAATGAGCAGTTCTTC. This encodes CASSDWDRDRNEQFF.

Concerning this clone itself: The same CDR3 is also encoded by other DNA sequences in this sample. CDR3 DNA: TGTGCCTGGAGTGTACTCGGCGGTCAGCCCCAGCATTTT. This translates into CAWSVLGGQPQHF. The V call is TRBV30, the J call TRBJ1-5; D not certain. CDR3 length equals 13 residues. The V and J ends lost 0 bases and 6 bases respectively, with 9 bases between them. Germline loops: CDR1 GTSNPN, CDR2 SVGIG (reference sequence).

The chain combines TRBV5-6 with TRBJ2-5, with D perhaps matching TRBD1 (6 bases). The V end lost 4 bases, the J end lost 7 bases, and 14 bases lay between the germline ends. Germline V lookup: CDR1 SGHDT, CDR2 YYEEEE. This CDR3 region has 13 residues. The CDR3 loop is CASSGGQQGTQYF. The CDR3 nucleotides read TGTGCCAGCAGCGGGGGCCAACAGGGGACCCAGTACTTC.

This clone has just a few counts. At the DNA level, this CDR3 is encoded by other sequences in the same sample as well. The J gene is TRBJ1-1, the V gene TRBV14; 7 nucleotides match TRBD1. Unmatched junction bases numbered 4, after V lost 3 bases and J lost 6 bases. Germline V lookup: CDR1 SGHDN, CDR2 FVKESK. The CDR3 consists of 13 residues. The CDR3 nucleotides are TGTGCCAGCAGCCAGGGAGGGGGCTCTGAAGCTTTCTTT. It codes for CASSQGGGSEAFF.

The chain combines TRBV14 with TRBJ2-7; 14 bases agree with TRBD2. CDR1 is SGHDN, CDR2 FVKESK, per germline. The junction had 1 base not matched to a gene; V was cut back by 3 bases and J by 3 bases. The CDR3 is 15 amino acids. CDR3 sequence: CASSQGLAGVYEQYF. The CDR3 DNA sequence: TGTGCCAGCAGCCAGGGACTAGCGGGAGTCTACGAGCAGTACTTC.

This chain joins TRBV4-1 and TRBJ1-2; TRBD1 matches 10 bases. Germline CDR1 reads MGHRA; CDR2 reads YSYEKL. CDR3 size: 15 residues. V lost 4 bases, J lost 4 bases, and 6 bases stayed unmatched. The CDR3 reads CASSLRQGASYGYTF. CDR3 nucleotide sequence: TGCGCCAGCAGCCTCAGACAGGGGGCCTCCTATGGCTACACCTTC.

This clone has only a few counts. V gene TRBV6-5 combines with J gene TRBJ2-1, with D possibly TRBD1 on 6 matching bases. Trimming left V 5 bases short and J 6 bases short, with 14 bases between. Germline assignment: CDR1 MNHEY and CDR2 SVGAGI. There are 14 residues in the CDR3. The chain's CDR3 is CASSMPDRPNEQFF. DNA of the CDR3: TGTGCCAGCAGTATGCCCGACAGGCCCAATGAGCAGTTCTTC.

This rearrangement joins TRBV5-4 to TRBJ2-5; 8 positions match TRBD1. CDR1 is SGHNT, CDR2 YYREEE, per germline (reference sequence). V dropped 0 bases and J dropped 5; count of bases not matched to a gene: 6. The CDR3 consists of 15 residues. The CDR3 here is CASSLATGADETQYF. CDR3 in DNA: TGTGCCAGCAGCTTGGCGACAGGGGCGGACGAGACCCAGTACTTC.

The chain combines TRBV7-2 with TRBJ1-2; 7 bases are a match to TRBD1. Germline CDR1 reads SGHTA; CDR2 reads FQGNSA. The CDR3 is made up of 13 amino acids. With 8 bases clipped from V and 8 bases from J, the junction kept 11 bases outside the gene matches. The CDR3 sequence: CASAQGGGAGYTF. CDR3 nucleotides: TGTGCCAGCGCCCAAGGAGGGGGCGCGGGCTACACCTTC.

The chain uses TRBV11-2 and TRBJ2-7; TRBD2 aligns across 9 bases. V dropped 1 base and J dropped 10; count of bases not matched to a gene: 5. This CDR3 is built from 13 residues. Germline loops: CDR1 SGHAT, CDR2 FQNNGV. CDR3 coding DNA: TGTGCCAGCAGCTTAGCCTCTAGCGGGATTCAGTACTTC. Translated, it gives CASSLASSGIQYF.